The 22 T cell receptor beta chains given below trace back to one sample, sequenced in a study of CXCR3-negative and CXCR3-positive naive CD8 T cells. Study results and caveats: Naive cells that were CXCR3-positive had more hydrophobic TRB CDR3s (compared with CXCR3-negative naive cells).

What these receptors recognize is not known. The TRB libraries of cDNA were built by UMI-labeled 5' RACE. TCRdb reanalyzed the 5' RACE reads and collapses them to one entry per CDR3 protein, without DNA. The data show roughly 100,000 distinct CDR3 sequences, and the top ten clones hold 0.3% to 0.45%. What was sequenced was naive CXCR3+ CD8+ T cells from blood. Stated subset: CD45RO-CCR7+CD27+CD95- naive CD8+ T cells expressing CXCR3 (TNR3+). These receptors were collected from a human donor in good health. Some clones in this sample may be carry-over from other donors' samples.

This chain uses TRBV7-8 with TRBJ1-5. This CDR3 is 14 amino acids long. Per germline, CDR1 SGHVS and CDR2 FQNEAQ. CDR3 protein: CASSLVADRKPQHF.

CDR3 amino acids: CASSLAGGSSYEQYF. This chain uses TRBV13 with TRBJ2-7; TCRdb reports TRBD1, a call that lacks DNA to check it against. The CDR3 runs 15 residues. Germline lookup yields CDR1 PRHDT and CDR2 FYEKMQ (reference sequence).

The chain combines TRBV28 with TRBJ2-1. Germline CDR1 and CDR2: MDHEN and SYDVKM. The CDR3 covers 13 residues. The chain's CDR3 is CASRKSSYNEQFF.

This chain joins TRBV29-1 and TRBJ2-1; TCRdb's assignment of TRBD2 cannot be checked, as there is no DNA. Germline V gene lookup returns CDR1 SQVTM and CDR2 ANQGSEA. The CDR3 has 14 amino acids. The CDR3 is CSVEGGEDYNEQFF.

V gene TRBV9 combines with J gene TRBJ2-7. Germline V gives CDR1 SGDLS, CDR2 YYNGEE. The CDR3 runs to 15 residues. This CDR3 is CASSLTHRTSYEQYF.

The CDR3 is CASSPPGRGDEKLFF. The chain combines TRBV7-9 with TRBJ1-4; TCRdb calls TRBD1, which cannot be checked without DNA. This CDR3 is built from 15 residues. Germline V gives CDR1 SEHNR, CDR2 FQNEAQ (reference sequence).

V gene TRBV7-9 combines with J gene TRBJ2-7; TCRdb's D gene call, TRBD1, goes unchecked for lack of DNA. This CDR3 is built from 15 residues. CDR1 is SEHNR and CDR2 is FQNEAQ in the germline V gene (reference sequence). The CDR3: CASSFALGGSDEQYF.

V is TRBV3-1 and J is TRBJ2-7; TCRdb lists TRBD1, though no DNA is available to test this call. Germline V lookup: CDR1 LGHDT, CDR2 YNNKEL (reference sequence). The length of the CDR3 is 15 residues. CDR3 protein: CASSQSDGAPGEQYF.

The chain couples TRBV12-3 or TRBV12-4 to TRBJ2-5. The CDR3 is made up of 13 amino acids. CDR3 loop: CASSARRQETQYF.

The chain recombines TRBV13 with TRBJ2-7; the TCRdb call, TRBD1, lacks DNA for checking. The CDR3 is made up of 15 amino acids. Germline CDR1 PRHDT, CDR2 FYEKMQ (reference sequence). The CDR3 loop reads CASSLEVGTAYEQYF.

The CDR3: CASSFKTSGSRAKNIQYF. The chain couples TRBV7-4 to TRBJ2-4; there is no DNA to check the TCRdb D call of TRBD2. Germline CDR1 and CDR2: SGHVT and SQSDAQ. The CDR3 totals 18 residues. The full variable domain, its missing parts supplied by reference TRBV7-4 and TRBJ2-4, is GAGVSQSPRYKVAKRGRDVALRCDSISGHVTLYWYRQTLGQGSEVLTYSQSDAQRDKSGRPSGRFSAERPERSVSTLKIQRTEQGDSAVYLCASSFKTSGSRAKNIQYFGAGTRLSVL.

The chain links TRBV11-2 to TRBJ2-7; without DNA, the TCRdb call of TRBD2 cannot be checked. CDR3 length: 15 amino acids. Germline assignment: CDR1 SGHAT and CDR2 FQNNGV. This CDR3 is CASSLVGLAGNEQYF.

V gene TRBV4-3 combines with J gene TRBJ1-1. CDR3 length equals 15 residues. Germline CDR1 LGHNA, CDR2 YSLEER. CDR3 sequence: CASSQDRAGGTEAFF.

The CDR3 protein is CASSLLRGPAYEQYF. The rearrangement links TRBV7-9 to TRBJ2-7; lacking DNA, the TRBD1 call made by TCRdb goes unchecked. The CDR3 length is 15 residues. The germline CDR1 and CDR2 sequences are SEHNR and FQNEAQ (reference sequence). The full variable domain, its missing parts supplied by reference TRBV7-9 and TRBJ2-7, is DTGVSQNPRHKITKRGQNVTFRCDPISEHNRLYWYRQTLGQGPEFLTYFQNEAQLEKSRLLSDRFSAERPKGSFSTLEIQRTEQGDSAMYLCASSLLRGPAYEQYFGPGTRLTVT.

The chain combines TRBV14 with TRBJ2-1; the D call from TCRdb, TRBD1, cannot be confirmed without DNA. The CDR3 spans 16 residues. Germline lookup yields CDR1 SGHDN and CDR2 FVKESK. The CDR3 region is CASSRGQPLSYNEQFF. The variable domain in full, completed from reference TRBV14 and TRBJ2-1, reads EAGVTQFPSHSVIEKGQTVTLRCDPISGHDNLYWYRRVMGKEIKFLLHFVKESKQDESGMPNNRFLAERTGGTYSTLKVQPAELEDSGVYFCASSRGQPLSYNEQFFGPGTRLTVL.

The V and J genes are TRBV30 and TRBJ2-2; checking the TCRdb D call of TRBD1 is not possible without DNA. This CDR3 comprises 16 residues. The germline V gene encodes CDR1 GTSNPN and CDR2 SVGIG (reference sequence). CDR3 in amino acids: CAWSSLRGLDTGELFF.

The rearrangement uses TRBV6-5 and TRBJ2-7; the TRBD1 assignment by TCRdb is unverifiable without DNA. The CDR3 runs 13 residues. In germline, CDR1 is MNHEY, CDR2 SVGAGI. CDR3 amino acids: CASSPGSLGEQYF.

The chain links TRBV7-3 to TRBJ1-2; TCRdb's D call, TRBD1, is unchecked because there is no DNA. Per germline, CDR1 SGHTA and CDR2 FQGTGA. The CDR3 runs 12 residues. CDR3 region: CASSLPGQGTVF.

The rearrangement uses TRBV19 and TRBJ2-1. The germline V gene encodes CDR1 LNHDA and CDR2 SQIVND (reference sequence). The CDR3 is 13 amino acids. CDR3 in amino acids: CASSIISQAEQFF.

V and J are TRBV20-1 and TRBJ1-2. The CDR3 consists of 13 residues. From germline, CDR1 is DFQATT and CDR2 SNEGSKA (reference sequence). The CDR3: CSATTPSDYGYTF.

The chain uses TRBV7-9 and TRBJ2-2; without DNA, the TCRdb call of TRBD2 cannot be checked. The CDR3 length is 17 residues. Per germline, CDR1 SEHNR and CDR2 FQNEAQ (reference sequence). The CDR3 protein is CASSTWASGSSAGELFF.

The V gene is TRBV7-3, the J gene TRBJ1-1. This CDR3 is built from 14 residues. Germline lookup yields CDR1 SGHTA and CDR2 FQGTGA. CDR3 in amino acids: CASSLSVGNTEAFF.